At least ten counts were recorded for the clone carrying this TCR beta chain. Its antigen is not identified. The data belong to a study of T cell repertoires in cytomegalovirus infection. On the study more broadly: Well-studied HLA-B-restricted epitopes and recently identified HLA-C-restricted epitopes of CMV were both used in the study. Indications came from public TCR beta signatures; they pointed to CMV infection and to a matching HLA type. Study results and caveats: Clonotype analysis showed dominance of the ex vivo response by HLA-C-restricted CMV-specific TCR beta clonotypes. Summed frequency of shared TCR beta families picked out CMV carriers who also had the relevant HLA.

TCRdb itself ran the reads through MiXCR, one entry per CDR3 protein. This table holds about 920,000 distinct CDR3 sequences, approximately 33% found once. The V gene end was trimmed by 5 bases and the J gene end by 2 bases; junction bases not matched to a gene: 14. Germline lookup yields CDR1 SGHNT and CDR2 YENEEA. This CDR3 is 18 amino acids long. This sequence was found in a human donor in good health (CMV status not recorded). Some clones in this sample may be carry-over from other donors' samples. The specimen comprised cultured CD8+ T cells from PBMCs, sampled from culture after CMV antigen stimulation. The chain links TRBV11-3 to TRBJ2-1; TRBD1 agrees at 8 bases. For the CDR3, the DNA is TGTGCCAGCAGCCGTTGGGGTCAGGGGGCAGGGCCCTACAATGAGCAGTTCTTC. The encoded protein is CASSRWGQGAGPYNEQFF. The full variable domain, completed using reference TRBV11-3 and TRBJ2-1, is EAGVVQSPRYKIIEKKQPVAFWCNPISGHNTLYWYLQNLGQGPELLIRYENEEAVDDSQLPKDRFSAERLKGVDSTLKIQPAELGDSAVYLCASSRWGQGAGPYNEQFFGPGTRLTVL.